This T cell receptor (beta chain) was profiled in a study of T-cell reconstitution after alpha-beta-depleted transplantation in children. The V gene end was trimmed by 7 bases and the J gene end by 4 bases; junction bases not matched to a gene: 13. The V gene's germline CDR1 is LNHDA and CDR2 SQIVND (reference sequence). The CDR3 is 18 residues long. The TCRbeta library was prepared with unique molecular identifiers. Via MiXCR, TCRdb re-called the PCR reads, giving one row per CDR3 protein. Found here are some 500,000 distinct CDR3 sequences, around 17% of them singletons; the top ten hold less than 4%.

This TCR derives from a human donor who donated a stem cell graft to a child with acute lymphoblastic leukemia. The starting material was PBMCs from the stem cell graft donor, obtained from the stem cell graft. The chain uses TRBV19 and TRBJ2-2, with 12 bases that match TRBD2. CDR3 DNA: TGTGCCAGTACCCCGGGGCTAGCGGGAGGGCCGGCCACCGGGGAGCTGTTTTTT. Translation gives CASTPGLAGGPATGELFF.